This entry features one T cell receptor (beta chain) sequence. Many counts were recorded for this clonotype. Its antigen is not yet known. No base quality information exists; no much larger clone differs at one position. The data are from a study of T cell repertoires in cytomegalovirus infection (dated 2019 in TCRdb). A note on the overall study: Alongside well-studied HLA-B-restricted epitopes, the peptide stimulations were aimed at recently identified HLA-C-restricted CMV epitopes, whose presentation resists viral immunomodulation. Because public TCR beta signatures pointed to carriage of CMV infection together with the matching HLA type, the HLA type of each donor mattered for the analysis.

Reading the label with the study, this specimen's treatment or condition is: in vitro stimulation with specific CMV peptide epitopes to enrich CMV-specific T cells. V is pruned by 3 bases and J by 9 bases, leaving 6 bases of the junction without a gene match. Including cysteine and phenylalanine, the CDR3 has 14 amino acids. Here the CDR3 DNA is all that survives: 42 bases in frame from base 1. The germline V gene encodes CDR1 SGHTA and CDR2 FQGNSA. The sequencer was an Illumina HiSeq 1500. TCRdb reprocessing: public reads trimmed at Q25 with fastp, clones called with MiXCR, in-frame beta chains kept. One record per CDR3 amino acid sequence lists the most common genes and DNA. The sample has under 300,000 distinct CDR3 sequences on record, 22% of them singletons. Roughly 20% of the sample comes from the top ten. Broad study findings and their caveats: Carriers of CMV infection plus the relevant HLA type were discriminated by the cumulative frequency of public TCR beta family members in the study cohort and in an independent roughly 340-donor cohort. In the ex vivo response, HLA-C-restricted CMV-specific TCR beta clonotypes were dominant, and in two of eight donors the single most frequent clonotype came from this HLA-C-restricted group.

Sample: cultured PBMCs, taken from culture after CMV antigen stimulation. The chain joins TRBV7-2 to TRBJ2-1, with 9 central nucleotides matching TRBD2. This receptor was identified in a human donor in good health (CMV status not recorded). Some clones in this sample may be carry-over from other donors' samples. The sequenced DNA is TGTGCCAGCAGCTTGGCGGGAGGGCCGAGTGAGCAGTTCTTC. It specifies CASSLAGGPSEQFF.